These 20 T cell receptor beta chains were all obtained from the same sample, sequenced in a study of shared clonotypes between healthy human individuals. Generated by immunoSEQ multiplex PCR, the TCRdb table keeps only in-frame clones and is missing some. The repertoire holds about 2.1 million clones, about 93% seen once, with 1.5% to 2% in the top ten. CD45RO negativity and positive selection for CCR7 defined naive CD8 cells, a population that excluded terminally differentiated effector memory CD45RA+ cells. Sequencing input: naive CD8+ T cells from PBMCs. Receptors were obtained from a man aged 18 to 35 in good health. Some clones in this sample may be carry-over from other donors' samples.

The genes are TRBV30 and TRBJ1-5, with D possibly TRBD1 on 5 matching bases. Germline CDR1 and CDR2: GTSNPN and SVGIG (reference sequence). Trimming cost V 0 bases and J 5 bases, with 11 bases left between them. This CDR3 is built from 14 residues. CDR3 nucleotides: TGTGCCTGGAGTGTAAGGCAGGGAGATCAGCCCCAGCATTTT. Translation: CAWSVRQGDQPQHF.

A note on this clone: This sample includes further DNA sequences coding for the same CDR3. This sequence joins TRBV6-5 and TRBJ1-1; 8 positions agree with TRBD1. The V and J ends lost 2 bases and 1 base, in that order; junction bases with no gene match: 3. CDR1 and CDR2 from the germline V gene are MNHEY and SVGAGI. This CDR3 has 15 amino acids. The CDR3 loop reads CASSYRTGRNTEAFF. As DNA, the CDR3 is TGTGCCAGCAGTTACCGGACAGGGCGGAACACTGAAGCTTTCTTT.

This chain connects TRBV4-1 to TRBJ2-7, with 7 bases lining up with TRBD2. Looked up from germline, CDR1 is MGHRA and CDR2 is YSYEKL. Trimming removed 2 bases from V and 2 bases from J; junction bases left unmatched: 6. The CDR3 has 15 amino acids. CDR3 nucleotide sequence: TGCGCCAGCAGCCAAACTAGCGATCAGGCCTACGAGCAGTACTTC. It codes for CASSQTSDQAYEQYF.

The genes are TRBV4-1 and TRBJ2-2; no firm D call. Germline-derived CDR1 and CDR2 are MGHRA and YSYEKL. Trimming left V 1 base short and J 3 bases short, with 9 bases between. The CDR3 runs 15 residues. The CDR3: CASSQVPQHTGELFF. CDR3 nucleotides: TGCGCCAGCAGCCAAGTCCCCCAGCACACCGGGGAGCTGTTTTTT.

The chain has TRBV4-1 and TRBJ1-2; 8 bases match TRBD1. The CDR3 sequence is 15 residues long. After removal of 0 bases from V and 9 bases from J, the junction contained 9 bases not matched to a gene. CDR1 is MGHRA and CDR2 is YSYEKL in the germline V gene. This CDR3 reads CASSQDWEDRASYTF. The CDR3 DNA sequence: TGCGCCAGCAGCCAAGATTGGGAGGACAGGGCAAGCTACACCTTC.

V usage is TRBV7-8 and J usage is TRBJ2-7, with D possibly matching TRBD2 (6 bases). The CDR3 contains 15 residues. Between the trimmed V and J ends, which lost 5 bases and 7 bases, there was a span of 21 bases. The germline V gene has CDR1 SGHVS and CDR2 FQNEAQ. Written as DNA, the CDR3 is TGTGCCAGCAGCACCATAGACCGGGGGTCGATTGAGCAGTACTTC. It is translated as CASSTIDRGSIEQYF. Full variable domain (outside the CDR3, taken from reference TRBV7-8 and TRBJ2-7): GAGVSQSPRYKVAKRGQDVALRCDPISGHVSLFWYQQALGQGPEFLTYFQNEAQLDKSGLPSDRFFAERPEGSVSTLKIQRTQQEDSAVYLCASSTIDRGSIEQYFGPGTRLTVT.

This rearrangement joins TRBV28 to TRBJ2-7; 7 nucleotides match TRBD2. Germline V gene data show CDR1 as MDHEN and CDR2 as SYDVKM. The CDR3 is 17 residues long. V shed 5 bases and J 2 bases; nucleotides not matched to a gene: 15. CDR3 sequence reads: CASSPSWSGEGAYEQYF. CDR3 nucleotides: TGTGCCAGCAGTCCCTCTTGGTCCGGGGAGGGTGCCTACGAGCAGTACTTC. Filled out from reference TRBV28 and TRBJ2-7, the complete variable domain reads DVKVTQSSRYLVKRTGEKVFLECVQDMDHENMFWYRQDPGLGLRLIYFSYDVKMKEKGDIPEGYSVSREKKERFSLILESASTNQTSMYLCASSPSWSGEGAYEQYFGPGTRLTVT.

Points on this clone: Other DNA sequences in this specimen translate into the identical CDR3. The chain has TRBV7-6 and TRBJ2-7; a weak D match, TRBD2 (5 bases). V lost 1 base and J lost 6, with 7 bases in between. Germline V CDR1 and CDR2: SGHVS, FNYEAQ. The CDR3 covers 12 residues. The CDR3 protein is CASSLGESEQYF. CDR3 bases: TGTGCCAGCAGCTTAGGGGAGAGCGAGCAGTACTTC.

J is TRBJ2-5 and V is TRBV11-2; D is undetermined. Germline CDR1 reads SGHAT; CDR2 reads FQNNGV. Trimming removed 4 bases at V and 4 bases at J, with 16 bases between. The CDR3 sequence is 15 residues long. The CDR3 here is CASSSTPVLGETQYF. CDR3 DNA: TGTGCCAGCAGCTCAACCCCCGTTTTGGGAGAGACCCAGTACTTC.

The chain has TRBV4-1 and TRBJ2-7; D is unresolved. V shed 3 bases and J shed 0 bases, with 12 bases lying between them. CDR1 and CDR2 from the germline V gene are MGHRA and YSYEKL. The CDR3 is 15 residues long. CDR3 region: CASSHVDSSSYEQYF. The DNA of the CDR3 is TGCGCCAGCAGCCACGTCGACTCGAGCTCCTACGAGCAGTACTTC.

The J gene is TRBJ2-3, the V gene TRBV7-8, with TRBD1 matching 9 bases. The CDR3 runs 16 residues. From germline, CDR1 is SGHVS and CDR2 FQNEAQ. Trimming took 5 bases from V and 4 from J; bases not matched to a gene: 10. CDR3 sequence reads: CASSPPGQGPPDTQYF. CDR3 DNA sequence: TGTGCCAGCAGCCCACCGGGACAGGGACCCCCAGATACGCAGTATTTT.

This clone was recorded only once. The chain links TRBV7-9 to TRBJ1-4; 7 bases line up with TRBD1. The CDR3 has 16 amino acids. Germline CDR1 SEHNR, CDR2 FQNEAQ (reference sequence). J was trimmed by 1 base and V by 4 bases; bases with no gene match: 6. This CDR3 reads CASSSRDSRTNEKLFF. Here the CDR3 DNA reads TGTGCCAGCAGCTCACGGGACAGCCGAACTAATGAAAAACTGTTTTTT.

The chain employs TRBV18 and TRBJ1-5; no firm D call. The germline gives CDR1 KGHSH, CDR2 LQKENI. The CDR3 extends over 15 amino acids. V was pared by 4 bases and J by 3 bases, with 13 bases between. CDR3 DNA: TGTGCCAGCTCACACGGACCGGTCCTCAATCAGCCCCAGCATTTT. Its protein is CASSHGPVLNQPQHF.

The rearrangement links TRBV18 to TRBJ2-7; 8 bases are shared with TRBD1. CDR1 and CDR2 (germline): KGHSH, LQKENI. The CDR3 has 15 residues. The V gene end was trimmed by 4 bases and the J gene end by 8 bases; junction bases not matched to a gene: 13. The DNA of the CDR3 is TGTGCCAGCTCACTAACCGGGACAGGTCCCCCGAAGCAGTACTTC. Its protein is CASSLTGTGPPKQYF.

Notes on this clone: This specimen includes other DNA sequences encoding the same CDR3. The J gene is TRBJ1-1, the V gene TRBV6-5; 8 bases match TRBD1. The CDR3 extends over 15 amino acids. The germline V gene has CDR1 MNHEY and CDR2 SVGAGI. With V trimmed by 2 bases and J by 2 bases, 4 bases remained unmatched. CDR3 DNA sequence: TGTGCCAGCAGTTACCGATCAGGGGGCAACACTGAAGCTTTCTTT. Translating gives CASSYRSGGNTEAFF.

The rearrangement links TRBV20-1 to TRBJ2-7; D is ambiguous. This CDR3 is 11 amino acids long. Trimming removed 6 bases at V and 6 bases at J, with 12 bases between. From germline, CDR1 is DFQATT and CDR2 SNEGSKA (reference sequence). CDR3 sequence (DNA): TGCAGTGCCCCCTACCCGGCCGAGCAGTACTTC. Its protein is CSAPYPAEQYF.

This clone was detected only once. The gene calls are TRBV4-3 and TRBJ2-3, with TRBD2 identical over 8 bases. The germline gives CDR1 LGHNA, CDR2 YSLEER. This CDR3 spans 17 amino acids. The trim removed 0 bases at V and 0 bases at J, leaving 5 bases unmatched. The CDR3 reads CASSQDHSGTSTDTQYF. The CDR3 coding sequence is TGCGCCAGCAGCCAAGATCATAGCGGGACTAGCACAGATACGCAGTATTTT.

This chain links TRBV27 with TRBJ2-3; D might be TRBD1 or TRBD2, each matching 5 bases. Germline CDR1 reads MNHEY; CDR2 reads SMNVEV (reference sequence). There are 15 residues in the CDR3. V lost 6 bases and J 8 bases, leaving 21 bases between the germline ends. CDR3 sequence reads: CASSHRSSGLGTQYF. As DNA, the CDR3 is TGTGCCAGCAGCCACCGGTCGTCGGGGCTCGGTACGCAGTATTTT.

With regard to this clone: The same CDR3 arises from other DNA sequences in this sample as well. V gene TRBV11-2 combines with J gene TRBJ2-7; D remains ambiguous. The CDR3 consists of 15 residues. Germline V CDR1 and CDR2: SGHAT, FQNNGV. With 5 bases removed from V and 0 bases from J, the gap between germline ends came to 14 bases. Here the CDR3 DNA reads TGTGCCAGCAGCCCGGACGAATTTAGCTCCTACGAGCAGTACTTC. It is translated as CASSPDEFSSYEQYF.

The chain uses TRBV7-9 and TRBJ2-7; D gene uncertain. There are 15 residues in the CDR3. CDR1 is SEHNR and CDR2 is FQNEAQ in the germline V gene (reference sequence). V lost 1 base and J 5 bases, leaving 15 bases between the germline ends. CDR3 in amino acids: CASSLVVADNNEQYF. DNA of the CDR3: TGTGCCAGCAGCTTAGTAGTGGCAGACAACAACGAGCAGTACTTC.